A single sample gave rise to the 12 T cell receptor beta chains below, sequenced in a study of blood T cell repertoires in COVID-19. Profiling relied on immunoSEQ multiplex PCR, and the TCRdb table lists in-frame clones only, not all of them. The profile shows about 56,000 clones, around four fifths of them singletons. Input material: peripheral blood. The receptors stem from a woman over 75 with acute or convalescent COVID-19.

The chain carries TRBV6-2 or TRBV6-3 and TRBJ2-7, with TRBD1 matching 9 bases. The CDR3 is made up of 14 amino acids. Germline-derived CDR1 and CDR2 are MNHEY and SVGEGT. V was pared by 5 bases and J by 2 bases, with 4 bases of the junction left unmatched. In DNA, the CDR3 is TGTGCCAGCAGTCCACGGACAGGGGCCTACGAGCAGTACTTC. Its protein product is CASSPRTGAYEQYF.

There are a few counts of this clone. The chain employs TRBV7-2 and TRBJ1-4, with D possibly matching TRBD1 (6 bases). Germline lookup yields CDR1 SGHTA and CDR2 FQGNSA. This CDR3 has 15 residues. V was clipped by 5 bases and J by 7 bases, with 17 bases between them. This CDR3 reads CASSPRGGGGEKLFF. CDR3 sequence (DNA): TGTGCCAGCAGCCCCAGGGGTGGGGGCGGTGAAAAACTGTTTTTT.

In this sample, this clone turned up a few times. The chain combines TRBV28 with TRBJ1-1; D unresolved. Germline loops: CDR1 MDHEN, CDR2 SYDVKM. The CDR3 covers 13 residues. Between the trimmed V and J ends, which lost 5 bases and 5 bases, there was a span of 12 bases. CDR3 loop: CASSPPPGTEAFF. The CDR3 DNA reads TGTGCCAGCAGTCCTCCCCCGGGAACTGAAGCTTTCTTT.

This clone was observed a few times. The chain uses TRBV10-1 and TRBJ2-2, with 11 bases identical to TRBD1. Trimming at V came to 6 bases and at J to 4 bases, leaving 7 bases not matched to a gene. There are 16 residues in the CDR3. Germline lookup yields CDR1 WNHNN and CDR2 SYGVQD (reference sequence). The CDR3, as DNA: TGCGCCAGCAGCTCCTCCGGGACAGGGGGCACCGGGGAGCTGTTTTTT. Translation: CASSSSGTGGTGELFF.

The chain links TRBV19 to TRBJ1-1; TRBD1 might be the D (5 bases). The CDR3 totals 14 residues. The V end lost 4 bases, the J end lost 1 base, and 10 bases lay between the germline ends. Looked up from germline, CDR1 is LNHDA and CDR2 is SQIVND (reference sequence). The CDR3 loop is CASSKAGPNTEAFF. CDR3 DNA: TGTGCCAGTAGTAAAGCAGGGCCGAACACTGAAGCTTTCTTT.

As DNA, the CDR3 is TGTGCCAGCTCCCAACAGGGGAGTGGGACCGGGGAGCTGTTTTTT. Protein sequence: CASSQQGSGTGELFF. The V and J genes are TRBV18 and TRBJ2-2; TRBD1 aligns across 7 bases. The V gene's germline CDR1 is KGHSH and CDR2 LQKENI. The CDR3 has 15 amino acids. The V gene end was trimmed by 6 bases and the J gene end by 5 bases; junction bases not matched to a gene: 9.

V usage is TRBV7-8 and J usage is TRBJ2-7; the match to TRBD2 covers 9 bases. This CDR3 is 15 amino acids long. The V gene end was trimmed by 7 bases and the J gene end by 5 bases; junction bases not matched to a gene: 12. The germline V gene has CDR1 SGHVS and CDR2 FQNEAQ. The CDR3 region is CASTGTPSGVNEQYF. In DNA form, the CDR3 reads TGTGCCAGCACCGGTACGCCTAGCGGGGTTAACGAGCAGTACTTC.

This clone was recorded many times. The CDR3 protein is CASSEGTRLTYEQYF. CDR3 coding DNA: TGTGCCAGCAGTGAAGGAACCAGGCTAACCTACGAGCAGTACTTC. V is TRBV6-1 and J is TRBJ2-7; no clear D gene. The germline V gene encodes CDR1 MNHNS and CDR2 SASEGT. Trimming took off 1 base at V and 2 bases at J, with 12 bases between the two ends. This CDR3 comprises 15 residues.

The rearrangement uses TRBV19 and TRBJ1-5; a possible D gene is TRBD1 (6 bases). CDR1 is LNHDA, CDR2 SQIVND, per germline (reference sequence). V gave up 5 bases and J gave up 6 bases, with 11 bases separating them. This CDR3 contains 13 residues. CDR3 loop: CASSSTGFQPQHF. As DNA, the CDR3 is TGTGCCAGTAGTTCAACAGGGTTTCAGCCCCAGCATTTT. Using reference TRBV19 and TRBJ1-5 for the parts outside the CDR3, the full variable domain is DGGITQSPKYLFRKEGQNVTLSCEQNLNHDAMYWYRQDPGQGLRLIYYSQIVNDFQKGDIAEGYSVSREKKESFPLTVTSAQKNPTAFYLCASSSTGFQPQHFGDGTRLSIL.

Only one count was recorded for this clone. V gene TRBV6-5 combines with J gene TRBJ1-3, with 7 nucleotides matching TRBD1. CDR3 size: 14 residues. The trim removed 5 bases at V and 3 bases at J, leaving 4 bases unmatched. Germline V gene data show CDR1 as MNHEY and CDR2 as SVGAGI. Written as DNA, the CDR3 is TGTGCCAGCAGTCCCCGGGACAGTGGAAACACCATATATTTT. Encoded protein: CASSPRDSGNTIYF.

The chain carries TRBV30 and TRBJ1-6; TRBD1 matches at 7 bases. Germline values: CDR1 GTSNPN, CDR2 SVGIG (reference sequence). The V segment lost 2 bases and the J segment 9 bases; nucleotides outside the gene matches: 10. The CDR3 covers 15 residues. Written as DNA, the CDR3 is TGTGCCTGGAGTTCCTCCAGGGGGTCTACTTCACCCCTCCACTTT. Its translation is CAWSSSRGSTSPLHF.

The chain couples TRBV5-1 to TRBJ2-2, with 12 bases identical to TRBD2. With 4 bases clipped from V and 8 bases from J, the junction kept 3 bases outside the gene matches. This CDR3 has 14 amino acids. Germline loops: CDR1 SGHRS, CDR2 YFSETQ. CDR3 DNA sequence: TGCGCCAGCAGCACCGGGACTAGCGGGGGGGAGCTGTTTTTT. It yields the protein CASSTGTSGGELFF.